The text below deals with one T cell receptor beta chain. Its specificity is unknown. The data were produced by immunoSEQ multiplex PCR, yet TCRdb's version contains in-frame clones alone and is incomplete. The top ten hold less than 25% of the sample, which has fewer than 110,000 clones, more than 75% seen once. The sample belongs to a study of T cell responses to AZD1222 COVID-19 vaccine. General study points: Baseline testing showed seropositivity in only six AZD1222 recipients. Spike-specific TCR breadth and depth went up after people got two AZD1222 doses.

This TCR came from an adult in good health. Here the sequenced sample was peripheral blood, taken on day 0 of AZD1222 vaccination.

The CDR3 loop is CASSDSSGSSYNEQFF. In DNA form, the CDR3 reads TGTGCCAGCAGTGACTCTTCCGGTAGCTCCTACAATGAGCAGTTCTTC. The rearrangement links TRBV6-4 to TRBJ2-1, with D uncertain. Germline V gene lookup returns CDR1 MRHNA and CDR2 SNTAGT. This CDR3 spans 16 amino acids. V lost 0 bases to trimming and J lost 0 bases, with 9 bases between them.